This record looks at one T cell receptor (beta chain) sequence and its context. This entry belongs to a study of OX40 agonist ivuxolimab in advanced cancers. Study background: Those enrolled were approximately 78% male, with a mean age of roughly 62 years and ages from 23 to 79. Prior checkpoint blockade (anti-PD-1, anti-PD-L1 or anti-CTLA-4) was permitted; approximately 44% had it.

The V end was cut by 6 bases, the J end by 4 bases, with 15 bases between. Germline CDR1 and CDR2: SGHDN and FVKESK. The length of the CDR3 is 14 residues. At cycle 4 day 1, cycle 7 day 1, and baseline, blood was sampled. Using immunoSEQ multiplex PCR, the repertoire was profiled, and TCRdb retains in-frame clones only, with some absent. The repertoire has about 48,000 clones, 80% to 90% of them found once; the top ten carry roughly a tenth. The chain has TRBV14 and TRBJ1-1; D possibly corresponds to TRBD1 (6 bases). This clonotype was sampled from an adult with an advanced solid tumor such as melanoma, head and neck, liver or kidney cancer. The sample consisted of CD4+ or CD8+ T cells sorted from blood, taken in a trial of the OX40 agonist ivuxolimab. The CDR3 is CASSLGGARTEAFF. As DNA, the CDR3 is TGTGCCAGCAGTCTGGGGGGGGCTCGCACTGAAGCTTTCTTT.